This T cell receptor (beta chain) is from a study of shared clonotypes between healthy human individuals. General study points: Larger richness was generally estimated for naive than memory subsets. Generation probabilities were higher for clonotypes shared across all four sorted-subset donors than for unshared ones.

Only in-frame clones appear in the TCRdb table, and some are missing; sequencing was by immunoSEQ multiplex PCR. The profile covers around 940,000 clones, with approximately 80% appearing a single time and around 1.4% taken by the ten largest. The germline gives CDR1 SGHTA, CDR2 FQGNSA. V was cut by 4 bases and J by 5 bases, with 14 bases left in between. The CDR3 is 14 residues long. This clone was seen just once. Antigen specificity is unknown. This receptor was taken from a man aged 18 to 30 in good health. The sample comprised memory CD4+ T cells sorted from blood. Specified subset: CD45RA-negative fraction. The chain is built from TRBV7-2 and TRBJ2-5; D might be TRBD1 or TRBD2, each matching 6 bases. This chain's CDR3 is CASSSVGGRETQYF. The CDR3 bases are TGTGCCAGCAGCTCCGTGGGGGGCCGGGAGACCCAGTACTTC.